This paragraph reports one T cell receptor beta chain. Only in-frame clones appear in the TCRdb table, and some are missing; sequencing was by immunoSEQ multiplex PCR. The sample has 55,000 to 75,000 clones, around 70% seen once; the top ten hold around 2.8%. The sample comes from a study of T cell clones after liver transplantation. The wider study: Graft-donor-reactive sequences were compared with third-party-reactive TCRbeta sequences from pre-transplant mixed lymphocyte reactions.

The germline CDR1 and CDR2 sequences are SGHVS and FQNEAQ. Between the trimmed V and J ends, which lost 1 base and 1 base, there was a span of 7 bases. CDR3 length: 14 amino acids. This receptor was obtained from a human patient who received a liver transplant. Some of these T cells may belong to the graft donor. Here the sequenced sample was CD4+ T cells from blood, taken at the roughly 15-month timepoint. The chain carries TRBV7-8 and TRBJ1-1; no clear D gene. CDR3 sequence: CASSLVGGNTEAFF. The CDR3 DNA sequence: TGTGCCAGCAGCTTAGTTGGAGGGAACACTGAAGCTTTCTTT.